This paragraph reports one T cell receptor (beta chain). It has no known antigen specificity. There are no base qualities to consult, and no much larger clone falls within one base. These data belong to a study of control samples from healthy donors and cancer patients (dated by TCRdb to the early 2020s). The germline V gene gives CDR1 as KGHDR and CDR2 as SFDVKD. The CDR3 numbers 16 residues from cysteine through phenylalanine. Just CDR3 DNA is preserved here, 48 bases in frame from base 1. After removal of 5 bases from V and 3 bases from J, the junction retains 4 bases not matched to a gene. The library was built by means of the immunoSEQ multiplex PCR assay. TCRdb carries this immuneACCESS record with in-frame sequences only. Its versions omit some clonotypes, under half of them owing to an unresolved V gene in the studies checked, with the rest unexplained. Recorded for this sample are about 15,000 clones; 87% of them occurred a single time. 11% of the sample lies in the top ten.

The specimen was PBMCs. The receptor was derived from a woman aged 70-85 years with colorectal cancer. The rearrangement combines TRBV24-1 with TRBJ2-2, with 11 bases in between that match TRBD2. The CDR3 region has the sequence CATSGSLAGDTGELFF. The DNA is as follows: TGTGCCACCAGTGGATCACTAGCGGGGGACACCGGGGAGCTGTTTTTT.